These 30 T cell receptor beta chains came from one sample sequenced in a study of blood T cell repertoires in COVID-19. The repertoire was sequenced with immunoSEQ multiplex PCR; TCRdb's copy has only in-frame clones and lacks some. This sample has approximately 100,000 clones; approximately 84% occur once, and the top ten carry approximately 7%. Sequenced input: peripheral blood. These receptors originate from a woman aged 50 to 65 with acute or convalescent COVID-19.

The chain links TRBV15 to TRBJ2-3, with a possible D match to TRBD2 (5 bases). The CDR3 length is 15 residues. The germline V gene has CDR1 LNHNV and CDR2 YYDKDF (reference sequence). Trimming pared 3 bases from V and 3 bases from J, leaving 13 bases between. CDR3 in DNA: TGTGCCACCAGCAGTCGATATACGGGGACAGATACGCAGTATTTT. Translation gives CATSSRYTGTDTQYF.

This chain uses TRBV7-3 with TRBJ2-1; 10 bases align to TRBD2. Germline V gene lookup returns CDR1 SGHTA and CDR2 FQGTGA. Losses at the gene ends were 5 bases for V and 15 bases for J; bases not matched to a gene: 10. This CDR3 is built from 13 residues. The CDR3 is CASSANPGLAPFF. In DNA form, the CDR3 reads TGTGCCAGCAGCGCAAATCCGGGACTAGCGCCGTTCTTC.

The chain is built from TRBV28 and TRBJ1-5; D unresolved. V was shortened by 7 bases and J by 6 bases, with 10 bases between the two germline ends. In germline, CDR1 is MDHEN, CDR2 SYDVKM. The CDR3 runs to 12 residues. The CDR3 bases are TGTGCCAGCACTTTGCCAGGTCAGCCCCAGCATTTT. Residues: CASTLPGQPQHF. Together with reference TRBV28 and TRBJ1-5, the CDR3 gives the full variable domain: DVKVTQSSRYLVKRTGEKVFLECVQDMDHENMFWYRQDPGLGLRLIYFSYDVKMKEKGDIPEGYSVSREKKERFSLILESASTNQTSMYLCASTLPGQPQHFGDGTRLSIL.

The rearrangement uses TRBV6-5 and TRBJ2-5, with 7 bases lining up with TRBD2. Germline V gives CDR1 MNHEY, CDR2 SVGAGI. The ends lost 5 bases at V and 4 bases at J; junction bases unmatched: 1. The CDR3 is 12 residues long. CDR3: CASSLAAETQYF. CDR3 sequence (DNA): TGTGCCAGCAGTCTAGCGGCAGAGACCCAGTACTTC.

V is TRBV2 and J is TRBJ1-5; 7 bases match TRBD1. V shed 5 bases, J shed 6 bases, and the junction held 10 bases outside the gene matches. Per germline, CDR1 SNHLY and CDR2 FYNNEI. This CDR3 comprises 15 residues. DNA of the CDR3: TGTGCCAGCAGTCTTGAGGGGGACAGTAGTCAGCCCCAGCATTTT. It codes for CASSLEGDSSQPQHF.

This clone came up a few times. The chain uses TRBV6-6 and TRBJ1-1, with 7 bases lining up with TRBD1. The CDR3 has 16 amino acids. V lost 2 bases, J lost 5 bases, and 11 bases stayed unmatched. Germline CDR1 and CDR2: MNHNY and SVGAGI (reference sequence). CDR3 amino acids: CASSYGRSTGVTEAFF. DNA for the CDR3: TGTGCCAGCAGTTACGGGAGGTCAACAGGGGTAACTGAAGCTTTCTTT.

The chain employs TRBV15 and TRBJ2-4, with D perhaps TRBD1 (7 bases). Trimming shortened V by 1 base and J by 3 bases, and 16 bases separated the two germline ends. The CDR3 length is 17 residues. Germline CDR1 and CDR2: LNHNV and YYDKDF (reference sequence). The CDR3 nucleotides are TGTGCCACCAGCAGAGGTCCAGGGGGGCTAGTCAAAAACATTCAGTACTTC. It encodes CATSRGPGGLVKNIQYF.

CDR3 coding DNA: TGTGCCAGTAGCCCAAAGGGGACAGGGGTCTACGAGCAGTACTTC. The encoded protein is CASSPKGTGVYEQYF. This rearrangement joins TRBV19 to TRBJ2-7; TRBD1 agrees at 10 bases. From germline, CDR1 is LNHDA and CDR2 SQIVND (reference sequence). J gave up 3 bases and V 6 bases, and 8 bases lay outside the gene matches. The CDR3 has 15 residues.

The chain combines TRBV28 with TRBJ1-5, with 9 bases matching TRBD1. V lost 5 bases and J lost 3; bases outside the gene matches: 8. The CDR3 contains 16 residues. Germline V gene lookup returns CDR1 MDHEN and CDR2 SYDVKM. CDR3 protein: CASSVHRDRVNQPQHF. CDR3 DNA sequence: TGTGCCAGCAGTGTCCACCGGGACAGGGTCAATCAGCCCCAGCATTTT.

The gene calls are TRBV6-1 and TRBJ2-7; a weak D match, TRBD2 (6 bases). CDR1 and CDR2 (germline): MNHNS, SASEGT. The length of the CDR3 is 13 residues. The ends were cut back, 3 bases at V and 6 bases at J, with 12 bases in the middle. The CDR3 DNA follows: TGTGCCAGCAGTGATTCGGGGGTTGGCGAGCAGTACTTC. Translated: CASSDSGVGEQYF.

This clone was recorded only once. J is TRBJ1-5 and V is TRBV6-4; perhaps TRBD1 as D (6 bases). V was clipped by 7 bases and J by 2 bases, with 21 bases between them. Germline lookup yields CDR1 MRHNA and CDR2 SNTAGT. CDR3 length: 17 residues. The CDR3 bases are TGTGCCAGCAAAGAGGGTCCTAACAGGGACGGCAATCAGCCCCAGCATTTT. Residues: CASKEGPNRDGNQPQHF.

This clone was seen just once. The chain employs TRBV5-5 and TRBJ2-1; 11 bases agree with TRBD1. The CDR3 consists of 17 residues. Germline CDR1 is SGHKS and CDR2 is YYEKEE (reference sequence). The junction had 6 bases not matched to a gene; V was cut back by 0 bases and J by 4 bases. The CDR3, as DNA: TGTGCCAGCAGCTTGGCCGGGACAGGGGGTTCGTACAATGAGCAGTTCTTC. Translated, it gives CASSLAGTGGSYNEQFF.

This chain links TRBV6-5 with TRBJ2-5, with D perhaps matching TRBD2 (5 bases). The V gene lost 5 bases and the J gene lost 1 base, with 14 bases spanning the gap. This CDR3 has 15 residues. The V gene's germline CDR1 is MNHEY and CDR2 SVGAGI. The CDR3 here is CASSPRPGSQETQYF. The CDR3 coding sequence is TGTGCCAGCAGTCCCCGTCCGGGGTCCCAAGAGACCCAGTACTTC.

The V gene is TRBV2, the J gene TRBJ1-6, with TRBD1 matching over 7 bases. The CDR3 runs to 16 residues. The germline gives CDR1 SNHLY, CDR2 FYNNEI. V dropped 4 bases and J dropped 7; count of bases not matched to a gene: 10. The DNA for the CDR3 is TGTGCCAGCAGTGGGTTTCAGGGGGTATGGAATTCACCCCTCCACTTT. It specifies CASSGFQGVWNSPLHF.

V gene TRBV20-1 combines with J gene TRBJ1-1; tentative D call: TRBD1 (6 bases). CDR3 size: 11 residues. Trimming cost V 7 bases and J 2 bases, with 8 bases left between them. The germline V gene has CDR1 DFQATT and CDR2 SNEGSKA (reference sequence). CDR3 sequence: CSVGTNTEAFF. The CDR3, as DNA: TGCAGTGTTGGGACAAACACTGAAGCTTTCTTT.

This clone has just a few counts. The chain combines TRBV2 with TRBJ2-2; tentative D call: TRBD2 (6 bases). CDR1 is SNHLY, CDR2 FYNNEI, per germline. This CDR3 is built from 14 residues. Trimming removed 7 bases at V and 2 bases at J, with 11 bases between. This CDR3 reads CASIRDFNTGELFF. CDR3 DNA: TGTGCCAGCATTCGGGACTTCAACACCGGGGAGCTGTTTTTT.

The rearrangement uses TRBV27 and TRBJ2-7; TRBD1 matches at 7 bases. The ends lost 6 bases at V and 3 bases at J; junction bases unmatched: 8. The length of the CDR3 is 14 residues. The germline V gene has CDR1 MNHEY and CDR2 SMNVEV (reference sequence). CDR3 coding DNA: TGTGCCAGCAGCCTAGACAGGGCAAGCTACGAGCAGTACTTC. Protein: CASSLDRASYEQYF.

The genes are TRBV18 and TRBJ1-1, with TRBD1 matching over 7 bases. Germline CDR1 and CDR2: KGHSH and LQKENI. With 4 bases clipped from V and 1 base from J, the junction kept 18 bases outside the gene matches. This CDR3 has 19 residues. The CDR3: CASSRETLTGRSGNTEAFF. DNA of the CDR3: TGTGCCAGCTCACGAGAGACCTTGACAGGGAGAAGCGGGAACACTGAAGCTTTCTTT.

This clone was found a few times. The chain couples TRBV7-3 to TRBJ2-5; 8 bases are a match to TRBD1. There are 13 residues in the CDR3. The J segment lost 4 bases and the V segment lost 5 bases, leaving 3 bases of the junction unmatched. Germline V lookup: CDR1 SGHTA, CDR2 FQGTGA. CDR3 protein: CASSAGQGETQYF. The CDR3 DNA is TGTGCCAGCAGCGCCGGACAGGGAGAGACCCAGTACTTC.

J is TRBJ2-5 and V is TRBV10-3; 7 bases fit TRBD1. V was clipped by 5 bases and J by 4 bases; unmatched bases: 10. CDR3 length: 15 amino acids. Looked up from germline, CDR1 is ENHRY and CDR2 is SYGVKD. The CDR3 coding sequence is TGTGCCATCAGTAGACAGGGTATAGGGGTAGAGACCCAGTACTTC. This encodes CAISRQGIGVETQYF.

The rearrangement joins TRBV28 to TRBJ1-4; TRBD1 agrees at 7 bases. V shed 4 bases, J shed 3 bases, and the junction held 8 bases outside the gene matches. CDR3 length: 16 amino acids. CDR1 is MDHEN and CDR2 is SYDVKM in the germline V gene. As DNA, the CDR3 is TGTGCCAGCAGTTCCCATAAGGGGGCCTCTAATGAAAAACTGTTTTTT. Its translation: CASSSHKGASNEKLFF.

The chain is built from TRBV19 and TRBJ2-3, with D unclear. From germline, CDR1 is LNHDA and CDR2 SQIVND (reference sequence). Trimming left V 4 bases short and J 0 bases short, with 11 bases between. The CDR3 is 15 amino acids. Written as DNA, the CDR3 is TGTGCCAGTAGTAGCGCGAGAGCTAGCACAGATACGCAGTATTTT. It is translated as CASSSARASTDTQYF.

The V and J genes are TRBV18 and TRBJ1-2; 8 positions agree with TRBD1. V shed 2 bases, J shed 6 bases, and the junction held 14 bases outside the gene matches. CDR1 is KGHSH, CDR2 LQKENI, per germline. The CDR3 is 17 amino acids. The chain's CDR3 is CASSPEVMMAGGNGYTF. The DNA of the CDR3 is TGTGCCAGCTCACCAGAAGTTATGATGGCAGGGGGCAATGGCTACACCTTC. Looking up the rest from reference TRBV18 and TRBJ1-2 gives the full variable domain: NAGVMQNPRHLVRRRGQEARLRCSPMKGHSHVYWYRQLPEEGLKFMVYLQKENIIDESGMPKERFSAEFPKEGPSILRIQQVVRGDSAAYFCASSPEVMMAGGNGYTFGSGTRLTVV.

This clone was observed a few times. The V gene is TRBV12-3 or TRBV12-4, the J gene TRBJ1-2; no firm D call. The CDR3 runs to 12 residues. The V and J ends lost 5 bases and 8 bases respectively, with 12 bases between them. The DNA of the CDR3 is TGTGCCAGCAGTGTAGGCGGCGGGGGCTACACCTTC. Translated: CASSVGGGGYTF.

The chain links TRBV19 to TRBJ2-5; 13 bases map to TRBD2. CDR1 and CDR2 (germline): LNHDA, SQIVND (reference sequence). J lost 4 bases, V lost 9 bases, and 5 bases had no gene match. The CDR3 length is 14 residues. The CDR3 DNA follows: TGTGCCAGCCGGACTAGCGGGGGCCCAGAGACCCAGTACTTC. Amino acids: CASRTSGGPETQYF.

This clone has more than one count but fewer than ten. The same CDR3 also results from other DNA sequences found in this sample. The J gene is TRBJ1-2, the V gene TRBV5-1, with TRBD1 matching over 10 bases. With V trimmed by 4 bases and J by 4 bases, 7 bases remained unmatched. CDR3 length: 15 residues. Per the germline V gene, CDR1 is SGHRS and CDR2 is YFSETQ. The CDR3 is CASSPRQGAGYGYTF. The DNA for the CDR3 is TGCGCCAGCAGCCCCCGACAGGGGGCAGGCTATGGCTACACCTTC.

This clone occurred once. This specimen includes other DNA sequences encoding the same CDR3. The V and J genes are TRBV6-5 and TRBJ1-1; tentative D call: TRBD1 (5 bases). V was pared by 2 bases and J by 4 bases, with 8 bases between. CDR1 and CDR2 from the germline V gene are MNHEY and SVGAGI. The CDR3 spans 13 residues. The CDR3 sequence: CASSYRGGTEAFF. The DNA for the CDR3 is TGTGCCAGCAGTTACAGGGGAGGCACTGAAGCTTTCTTT.

The CDR3, as DNA: TGTGCCAGCAGTCGACAGGTTGAAGCTTTCTTT. Its protein product is CASSRQVEAFF. The chain couples TRBV2 to TRBJ1-1; a weak D match, TRBD1 (6 bases). The germline gives CDR1 SNHLY, CDR2 FYNNEI. The CDR3 covers 11 residues. V lost 5 bases and J lost 7, with 8 bases in between.

The V gene is TRBV7-2, the J gene TRBJ1-6, with TRBD1 as a possible D gene (5 bases). V lost 1 base and J lost 2, with 12 bases in between. Germline CDR1 and CDR2: SGHTA and FQGNSA. The CDR3 has 17 amino acids. The CDR3 nucleotides are TGTGCCAGCAGCTTAGAGGCAGGGCGGACCTATAATTCACCCCTCCACTTT. Translated, it gives CASSLEAGRTYNSPLHF.

The genes are TRBV5-1 and TRBJ1-2; D may be TRBD1 (6 bases). CDR3 length: 12 residues. The V gene lost 4 bases and the J gene lost 8 bases, with 12 bases spanning the gap. Germline lookup yields CDR1 SGHRS and CDR2 YFSETQ. CDR3 sequence reads: CASSNREGGYTF. The CDR3 nucleotides read TGCGCCAGCAGCAACAGGGAAGGGGGCTACACCTTC.